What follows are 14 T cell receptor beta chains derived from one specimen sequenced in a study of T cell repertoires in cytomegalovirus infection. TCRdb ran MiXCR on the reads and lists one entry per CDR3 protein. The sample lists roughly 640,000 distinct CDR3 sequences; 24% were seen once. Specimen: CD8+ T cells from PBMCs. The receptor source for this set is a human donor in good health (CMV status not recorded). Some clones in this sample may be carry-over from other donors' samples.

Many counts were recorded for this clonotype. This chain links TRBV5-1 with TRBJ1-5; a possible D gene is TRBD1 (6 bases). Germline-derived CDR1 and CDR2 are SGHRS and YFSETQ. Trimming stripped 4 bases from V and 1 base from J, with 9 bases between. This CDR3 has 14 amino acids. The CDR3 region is CASSPGVSNQPQHF. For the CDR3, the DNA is TGCGCCAGCAGCCCAGGGGTCAGCAATCAGCCCCAGCATTTT.

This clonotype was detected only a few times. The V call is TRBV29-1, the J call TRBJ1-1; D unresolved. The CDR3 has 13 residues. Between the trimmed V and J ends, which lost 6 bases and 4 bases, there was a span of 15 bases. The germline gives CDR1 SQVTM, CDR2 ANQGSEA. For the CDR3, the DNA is TGCAGCGTACGGTCCGGTACGTCCACTGAAGCTTTCTTT. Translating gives CSVRSGTSTEAFF.

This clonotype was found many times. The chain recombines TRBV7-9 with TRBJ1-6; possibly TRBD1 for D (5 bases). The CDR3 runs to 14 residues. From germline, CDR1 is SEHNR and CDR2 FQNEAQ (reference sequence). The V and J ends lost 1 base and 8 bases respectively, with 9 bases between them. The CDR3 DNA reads TGTGCCAGCAGCTTAGAAGACAGCTATTCACCCCTCCACTTT. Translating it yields CASSLEDSYSPLHF. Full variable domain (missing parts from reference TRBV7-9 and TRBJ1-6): DTGVSQNPRHKITKRGQNVTFRCDPISEHNRLYWYRQTLGQGPEFLTYFQNEAQLEKSRLLSDRFSAERPKGSFSTLEIQRTEQGDSAMYLCASSLEDSYSPLHFGNGTRLTVT.

The CDR3 protein is CASGGSPPGDTQYF. In DNA form, the CDR3 reads TGTGCCAGCGGGGGGTCTCCTCCAGGAGATACGCAGTATTTT. The chain combines TRBV12-3 or TRBV12-4 with TRBJ2-3, with D tentatively TRBD2 (6 bases). The CDR3 is 14 amino acids. V was clipped by 8 bases and J by 5 bases, with 17 bases between them.

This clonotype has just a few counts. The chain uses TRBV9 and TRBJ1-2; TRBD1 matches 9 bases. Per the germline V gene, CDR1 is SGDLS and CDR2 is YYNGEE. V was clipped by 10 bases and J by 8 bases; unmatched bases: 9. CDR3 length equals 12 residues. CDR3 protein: CASRDRDGGYTF. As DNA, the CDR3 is TGTGCCTCCCGGGACAGGGATGGCGGCTACACCTTC.

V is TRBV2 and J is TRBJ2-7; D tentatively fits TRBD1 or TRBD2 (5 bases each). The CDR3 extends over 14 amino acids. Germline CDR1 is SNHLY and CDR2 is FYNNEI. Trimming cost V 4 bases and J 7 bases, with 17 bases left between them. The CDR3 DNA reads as TGTGCCAGCAGTGCTTCAAGAGGGGCAGGGGAGCAGTACTTC. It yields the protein CASSASRGAGEQYF.

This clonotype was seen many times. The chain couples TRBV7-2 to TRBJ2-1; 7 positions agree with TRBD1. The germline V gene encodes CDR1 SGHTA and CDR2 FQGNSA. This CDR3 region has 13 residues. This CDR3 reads CVERTGPYNEQFF. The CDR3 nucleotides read TGTGTCGAACGGACAGGCCCCTACAATGAGCAGTTCTTC.

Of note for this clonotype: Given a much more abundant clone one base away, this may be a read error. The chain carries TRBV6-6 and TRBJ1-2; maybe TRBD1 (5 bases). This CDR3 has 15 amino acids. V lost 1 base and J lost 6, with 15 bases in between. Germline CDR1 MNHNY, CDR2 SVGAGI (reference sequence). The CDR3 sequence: CASSYLVRGTHGYTF. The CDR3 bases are TGTGCCAGCAGTTACTTAGTTCGGGGGACCCATGGCTACACCTTC.

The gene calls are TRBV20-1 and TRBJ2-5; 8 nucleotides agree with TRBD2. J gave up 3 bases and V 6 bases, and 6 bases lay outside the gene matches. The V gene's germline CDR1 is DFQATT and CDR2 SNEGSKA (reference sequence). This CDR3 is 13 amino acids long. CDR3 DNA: TGCAGTGCCGTTGGACTAGCAGAAGAGACCCAGTACTTC. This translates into CSAVGLAEETQYF.

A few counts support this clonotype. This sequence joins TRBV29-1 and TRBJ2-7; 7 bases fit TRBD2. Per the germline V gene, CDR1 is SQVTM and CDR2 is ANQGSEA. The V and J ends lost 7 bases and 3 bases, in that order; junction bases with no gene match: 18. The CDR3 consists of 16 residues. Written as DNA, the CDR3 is TGCAGCGCCCTCGTGGGTCTGGAGCGGGGCCTCTACGAGCAGTACTTC. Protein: CSALVGLERGLYEQYF.

This CDR3 reads CSARIAGGSYNEQFF. The DNA for the CDR3 is TGCAGTGCTCGGATAGCGGGGGGCAGCTACAATGAGCAGTTCTTC. The chain is built from TRBV20-1 and TRBJ2-1, with TRBD2 matching 10 bases. The CDR3 sequence is 15 residues long. J gave up 3 bases and V 5 bases, and 7 bases lay outside the gene matches. In germline, CDR1 is DFQATT, CDR2 SNEGSKA (reference sequence).

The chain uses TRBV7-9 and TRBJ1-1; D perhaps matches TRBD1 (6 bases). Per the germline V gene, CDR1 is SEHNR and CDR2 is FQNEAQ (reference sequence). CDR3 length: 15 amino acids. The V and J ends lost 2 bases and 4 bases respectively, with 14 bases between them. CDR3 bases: TGTGCCAGCAGCTTACCCAGGGGTGAGGGCACTGAAGCTTTCTTT. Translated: CASSLPRGEGTEAFF.

The CDR3 DNA sequence: TGCAGTGCTAGAGATTCGCTAGCGGGGGGGTTCAGGTCCTACAATGAGCAGTTCTTC. Encoded protein: CSARDSLAGGFRSYNEQFF. The rearrangement links TRBV20-1 to TRBJ2-1; TRBD2 matches 12 bases. Germline V gene lookup returns CDR1 DFQATT and CDR2 SNEGSKA (reference sequence). V lost 0 bases and J lost 1; bases outside the gene matches: 10. This CDR3 contains 19 residues.

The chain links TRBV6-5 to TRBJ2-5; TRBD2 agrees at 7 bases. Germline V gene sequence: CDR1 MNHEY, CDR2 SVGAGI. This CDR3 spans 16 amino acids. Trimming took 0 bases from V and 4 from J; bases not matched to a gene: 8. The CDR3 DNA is TGTGCCAGCAGTTACTCCCGAAGCGGGGATGTAGAGACCCAGTACTTC. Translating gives CASSYSRSGDVETQYF.